This is a list of T cell receptor beta chains from one sample in a study of spatial heterogeneity in lung cancer. TCRdb re-called the 5' RACE reads through MiXCR, storing one row per CDR3 protein. The sample includes about 70,000 distinct CDR3 sequences, 8% to 10% of them seen just once. The source was PBMCs, collected at follow-up. These TCRs come from a female donor with early-stage non-small cell lung cancer. Both conserved end residues are part of each CDR3. A D gene is named only where the DNA matches it firmly. Clone size is stated in some rows and not others, as once, few, many or a class when expanded.

many	TRBD2	TRBV18	14	TRBJ2-1	TGTGCCAGCTCATCTAGCGGGAGTGGCAATGAGCAGTTCTTC	CASSSSGSGNEQFF
many	-	TRBV3-1	12	TRBJ2-5	TGTGCCAGCAGCCACCGGGCGGAGACCCAGTACTTC	CASSHRAETQYF
many	TRBD1	TRBV10-1	16	TRBJ1-3	TGCGCCAGCATCCGGGACAGTTTCCACTCTGGAAACACCATATATTTT	CASIRDSFHSGNTIYF
many	-	TRBV7-6	14	TRBJ1-2	TGTGCCAGCAGCCCGACGGGAGGAAACTATGGCTACACCTTC	CASSPTGGNYGYTF
many	TRBD2	TRBV20-1	16	TRBJ2-3	TGCAGTGCTAGAGAGGACGGGACTAGCGGCACAGATACGCAGTATTTT	CSAREDGTSGTDTQYF
-	-	TRBV7-9	14	TRBJ2-2	TGTGCCAGCAGTGCCTCTCCGTCCACCGGGGAGCTGTTTTTT	CASSASPSTGELFF
many	TRBD2	TRBV3-1	16	TRBJ2-3	TGTGCCAGCAGCCAAAGACTAGCGGGAGCTACAGATACGCAGTATTTT	CASSQRLAGATDTQYF
many	TRBD2	TRBV5-1	15	TRBJ2-2	TGCGCCAGCAGCTTAGTAGCGGGAGCTGACGGGGAGCTGTTTTTT	CASSLVAGADGELFF
many	TRBD2	TRBV6-6	16	TRBJ2-1	TGTGCCAGCAGCCCCTGGACTAGCGGGAGGGCCAATGAGCAGTTCTTC	CASSPWTSGRANEQFF
many	-	TRBV30	13	TRBJ1-5	TGTGCCTGGAGTGTGGGGGTCGATCAGCCCCAGCATTTT	CAWSVGVDQPQHF
few	TRBD2	TRBV19	14	TRBJ2-1	TGTGCCACTCAAGAAACGGGAGGGTACAATGAGCAGTTCTTC	CATQETGGYNEQFF
many	-	TRBV7-2	15	TRBJ1-2	TGTGCCAGCAGTACGGCCCCGGCGGCGGACTATGGCTACACCTTC	CASSTAPAADYGYTF
many	-	TRBV19	14	TRBJ2-3	TGTGCCAGTAGTATGACTGAGGTGCCAGATACGCAGTATTTT	CASSMTEVPDTQYF
few	-	TRBV19	13	TRBJ2-2	TGTGCCAGTAGGGCGGCGAACACCGGGGAGCTGTTTTTT	CASRAANTGELFF
many	-	TRBV14	11	TRBJ2-7	TGTGCCAGCAGCGCCGGGCGCGAGCAGTACTTC	CASSAGREQYF
few	-	TRBV28	15	TRBJ2-1	TGTGCCAGCAGTTTTCAGGACCTCTCCTACAATGAGCAGTTCTTC	CASSFQDLSYNEQFF
-	TRBD2	TRBV5-8	14	TRBJ2-1	TGTGCCAGCAGCCCCTGGACTAGCGGGAATGAGCAGTTCTTC	CASSPWTSGNEQFF
-	-	TRBV11-2	16	TRBJ2-1	TGTGTCAGCAGCCCAGGACTACCGGGAGCACACAATGAGCAGTTCTTC	CVSSPGLPGAHNEQFF
few	TRBD2	TRBV5-1	16	TRBJ2-7	TGCGCCAGCAGCTTGTTGGCGGGAGTCAGCTCGGGCGAGCAGTACTTC	CASSLLAGVSSGEQYF
many	TRBD1	TRBV7-8	14	TRBJ2-7	TGTGCCAGCAGCCCTTGGACAGGGGGCAGGGAGCAGTACTTC	CASSPWTGGREQYF
few	TRBD2	TRBV6-1	17	TRBJ2-2	TGTGCCAGTATCAAGGGATCGGGACTAGCGGGAGTTGGGGAGCTGTTTTTT	CASIKGSGLAGVGELFF
-	TRBD1	TRBV5-1	14	TRBJ1-6	TGCGCCAGCAGCACGACAGGGGGCGGTTCACCCCTCCACTTT	CASSTTGGGSPLHF
many	-	TRBV11-2	13	TRBJ2-1	TGTGCCAGCAGCCTTCTAAGGGGCCAGGAGCAGTTCTTC	CASSLLRGQEQFF
-	TRBD1	TRBV6-1	15	TRBJ2-7	TGTGCCAGCAGTTACCGGGACAGGGATTCCTACGAGCAGTACTTC	CASSYRDRDSYEQYF
many	-	TRBV20-1	16	TRBJ2-7	TGCAGTGCCCCAGCTGCCGGGACGTTGAGCTCCTACGAGCAGTACTTC	CSAPAAGTLSSYEQYF
-	TRBD2	TRBV24-1	15	TRBJ2-2	TGTGCCACCAGTGCTCCGGGGGGGGACACCGGGGAGCTGTTTTTT	CATSAPGGDTGELFF
many	TRBD1	TRBV20-1	15	TRBJ1-4	TGCAGTGCTACCGACAGGGAAGGGGATAATGAAAAACTGTTTTTT	CSATDREGDNEKLFF
many	-	TRBV11-2	14	TRBJ2-7	TGTGCCAGCAGCTTAGACGGAGCCTCCTACGAGCAGTACTTC	CASSLDGASYEQYF
-	TRBD2	TRBV5-6	16	TRBJ2-2	TGTGCCAGCAGCTTGGGAATAGCGGGAGTCATCGGGGAGCTGTTTTTT	CASSLGIAGVIGELFF
-	TRBD2	TRBV29-1	13	TRBJ2-7	TGCAGCGTTGAAGTAACAGCGGGAGGGCCCCAGTACTTC	CSVEVTAGGPQYF
few	TRBD2	TRBV5-1	16	TRBJ2-1	TGCGCCAGCAGCTTGGCGGCTAGCGGGAGTATAAATGAGCAGTTCTTC	CASSLAASGSINEQFF
many	-	TRBV7-9	13	TRBJ2-1	TGTGCCAGCAGCTACTGGGACTACAATGAGCAGTTCTTC	CASSYWDYNEQFF
many	TRBD2	TRBV11-3	15	TRBJ2-1	TGTGCCAGCAGCTTCGGAGCGGGAGAATACAATGAGCAGTTCTTC	CASSFGAGEYNEQFF
-	-	TRBV7-9	12	TRBJ2-7	TGTGCCAGCAGCTCCTCTTACGGCGAGCAGTACTTC	CASSSSYGEQYF
many	-	TRBV3-1	13	TRBJ2-1	TGTGCCAGCAGCAGGAGAGAGGGCAGTGAGCAGTTCTTC	CASSRREGSEQFF
-	-	TRBV18	12	TRBJ1-6	TGTGCCAGCTCACCCCCAAACTCACCCCTCCACTTT	CASSPPNSPLHF
-	-	TRBV7-9	15	TRBJ1-2	TGTGCCAGCAGCTTAGAGTACGGAACCCGTTATGGCTACACCTTC	CASSLEYGTRYGYTF
many	TRBD1	TRBV6-1	16	TRBJ2-2	TGTGCCAGCAGTGCCAGACAGGGGGCGGACACCGGGGAGCTGTTTTTT	CASSARQGADTGELFF
many	-	TRBV29-1	13	TRBJ2-1	TGCAGCGCTCACCCCTCCGAACGGCAGGAGCAGTTCTTC	CSAHPSERQEQFF
many	TRBD2	TRBV9	17	TRBJ2-1	TGTGCCAGCAGCGGGGGACTAGCGGGAGAGGTGGGAAATGAGCAGTTCTTC	CASSGGLAGEVGNEQFF
many	-	TRBV7-3	14	TRBJ2-1	TGTGCCAGCAGCTCCCGCCCGGGGCAGCTTGAGCAGTTCTTC	CASSSRPGQLEQFF